These 25 T cell receptor beta chains originate from one sample sequenced in a study of shared clonotypes between healthy human individuals. CD45RO-negative, CCR7-selected cells formed the naive CD8 fraction, which excluded terminally differentiated effector memory CD45RA+ cells. TCRdb's copy holds only in-frame clones and misses some; the assay was immunoSEQ multiplex PCR. This table has about 2.2 million clones, about 94% appearing once. Sequenced input: naive CD8+ T cells from PBMCs. The receptors here all came from a man aged 18-30 years in good health. Some clones in this sample may be carry-over from other donors' samples.

V usage is TRBV4-3 and J usage is TRBJ1-5, with D possibly TRBD1 on 5 matching bases. Per germline, CDR1 LGHNA and CDR2 YSLEER. The length of the CDR3 is 16 residues. The V end was cut by 0 bases, the J end by 4 bases, with 13 bases between. The CDR3 loop reads CASSQEGPRANQPQHF. As DNA, the CDR3 is TGCGCCAGCAGCCAAGAAGGTCCCAGGGCAAATCAGCCCCAGCATTTT.

The rearrangement joins TRBV9 to TRBJ1-1, with 9 bases matching TRBD1. The CDR3 is 14 residues long. Germline trimming cut 6 bases from V and 0 bases from J; bases unmatched to any gene: 3. Germline V gene sequence: CDR1 SGDLS, CDR2 YYNGEE. This CDR3 is CASNTGGLNTEAFF. CDR3 coding DNA: TGTGCCAGCAACACAGGGGGCTTGAACACTGAAGCTTTCTTT.

The gene calls are TRBV28 and TRBJ2-7; 10 bases match TRBD2. With V trimmed by 3 bases and J by 6 bases, 5 bases remained unmatched. This CDR3 spans 14 amino acids. Germline values: CDR1 MDHEN, CDR2 SYDVKM. The CDR3 sequence is CASSFLAGVGEQYF. CDR3 in DNA: TGTGCCAGCAGTTTCCTAGCGGGAGTGGGCGAGCAGTACTTC. The whole variable domain, filled in from reference TRBV28 and TRBJ2-7, reads DVKVTQSSRYLVKRTGEKVFLECVQDMDHENMFWYRQDPGLGLRLIYFSYDVKMKEKGDIPEGYSVSREKKERFSLILESASTNQTSMYLCASSFLAGVGEQYFGPGTRLTVT.

The J gene is TRBJ1-1, the V gene TRBV27, with 9 bases matching TRBD1. Germline trimming cut 7 bases from V and 1 base from J; bases unmatched to any gene: 28. Germline V lookup: CDR1 MNHEY, CDR2 SMNVEV (reference sequence). CDR3 size: 22 residues. In DNA form, the CDR3 reads TGTGCCAGCATCCTAAGTAAGGCGGGACAGGGAGTAGCTCGGGGGAAGAACACTGAAGCTTTCTTT. This translates into CASILSKAGQGVARGKNTEAFF.

The V gene is TRBV4-2, the J gene TRBJ2-7; D is possibly TRBD2 (5 bases). Trimming stripped 0 bases from V and 4 bases from J, with 19 bases between. Germline values: CDR1 LGHNA, CDR2 YNFKEQ. This CDR3 spans 17 amino acids. CDR3 sequence: CASSQDWRIGRGYEQYF. The DNA of the CDR3 is TGTGCCAGCAGCCAAGATTGGCGCATCGGTAGAGGGTACGAGCAGTACTTC.

The chain is built from TRBV5-1 and TRBJ2-6; D might be TRBD1 (5 bases). This CDR3 comprises 15 residues. Germline values: CDR1 SGHRS, CDR2 YFSETQ. V was clipped by 4 bases and J by 0 bases, with 8 bases between them. The CDR3 DNA is TGCGCCAGCAGCGGTGACAGCTCTGGGGCCAACGTCCTGACTTTC. It is translated as CASSGDSSGANVLTF.

The rearrangement uses TRBV15 and TRBJ2-1; D is possibly TRBD1 or TRBD2 (6 bases each). The V gene's germline CDR1 is LNHNV and CDR2 YYDKDF (reference sequence). This CDR3 has 19 amino acids. The ends were cut back, 4 bases at V and 7 bases at J, with 29 bases in the middle. DNA for the CDR3: TGTGCCACCAGCATCAACAGGGAGGAGAGGAGCAAGTCTAGGAATGAGCAGTTCTTC. It codes for CATSINREERSKSRNEQFF.

The V and J genes are TRBV11-3 and TRBJ2-1; D ambiguous. V was shortened by 2 bases and J by 5 bases, with 10 bases between the two germline ends. The CDR3 runs 14 residues. Germline V lookup: CDR1 SGHNT, CDR2 YENEEA. CDR3 sequence reads: CASSLYGGNNEQFF. CDR3 sequence (DNA): TGTGCCAGCAGCTTATACGGCGGAAACAATGAGCAGTTCTTC.

This clone was detected only a few times. At the DNA level, this CDR3 is encoded by other sequences in the same sample as well. V and J are TRBV19 and TRBJ2-1; tentative D call: TRBD2 (6 bases). CDR1 is LNHDA, CDR2 SQIVND, per germline (reference sequence). The CDR3 sequence is 15 residues long. V gave up 0 bases and J gave up 0 bases, with 6 bases separating them. The CDR3 region is CASSIDGSSYNEQFF. Here the CDR3 DNA reads TGTGCCAGTAGTATAGACGGGAGCTCCTACAATGAGCAGTTCTTC.

The gene calls are TRBV6-5 and TRBJ2-3, with a tentative D call TRBD2 (6 bases). CDR1 and CDR2 (germline): MNHEY, SVGAGI. V was clipped by 6 bases and J by 1 base, with 14 bases between them. The CDR3 extends over 15 amino acids. The DNA of the CDR3 is TGTGCCAGCAGCAAGACTAGATTTCGCACAGATACGCAGTATTTT. It encodes CASSKTRFRTDTQYF.

As regards this clone: The same CDR3 is also encoded by other DNA sequences in this sample. The chain links TRBV27 to TRBJ2-1; 8 nucleotides agree with TRBD2. Germline lookup yields CDR1 MNHEY and CDR2 SMNVEV (reference sequence). The CDR3 loop spans 15 amino acids. After removal of 2 bases from V and 6 bases from J, the junction contained 6 bases not matched to a gene. The CDR3 spells CASSLGAGGGNEQFF. DNA for the CDR3: TGTGCCAGCAGTTTAGGGGCGGGAGGTGGCAATGAGCAGTTCTTC.

This clone has only one observation. This chain links TRBV28 with TRBJ2-3; D unclear. Per the germline V gene, CDR1 is MDHEN and CDR2 is SYDVKM. The CDR3 covers 11 residues. Between the trimmed V and J ends, which lost 6 bases and 9 bases, there was a span of 10 bases. The CDR3 protein is CASSPPGTQYF. The CDR3 DNA follows: TGTGCCAGCAGCCCCCCAGGAACGCAGTATTTT.

The chain links TRBV5-1 to TRBJ1-1; TRBD1 aligns across 8 bases. V dropped 2 bases and J dropped 0; count of bases not matched to a gene: 9. The CDR3 is 17 residues long. From germline, CDR1 is SGHRS and CDR2 YFSETQ. In nucleotides, the CDR3 is TGCGCCAGCAGCTTAATGCCCACAGGGGGAATGAACACTGAAGCTTTCTTT. Its translation is CASSLMPTGGMNTEAFF.

This clone was counted a single time. V gene TRBV27 combines with J gene TRBJ2-3, with D perhaps TRBD2 (6 bases). The CDR3 is made up of 15 amino acids. Trimming left V 3 bases short and J 1 base short, with 11 bases between. Germline CDR1 reads MNHEY; CDR2 reads SMNVEV (reference sequence). The CDR3 loop is CASSLEGWRTDTQYF. Written as DNA, the CDR3 is TGTGCCAGCAGTTTGGAGGGTTGGCGCACAGATACGCAGTATTTT.

V gene TRBV4-1 combines with J gene TRBJ1-5; D not certain. Trimming took 4 bases from V and 1 from J, leaving 14 bases between them. The CDR3 has 16 residues. Per the germline V gene, CDR1 is MGHRA and CDR2 is YSYEKL. CDR3 sequence: CASSLTKGLSNQPQHF. CDR3 bases: TGCGCCAGCAGCCTAACGAAAGGGTTGAGCAATCAGCCCCAGCATTTT.

The J gene is TRBJ2-5, the V gene TRBV10-3, with TRBD2 matching over 8 bases. The last part of the DNA fits TRBJ2-7 better; the J call may be wrong. In germline, CDR1 is ENHRY, CDR2 SYGVKD. This CDR3 has 15 amino acids. This CDR3 reads CAIRAQLAVSYEQYF. Written as DNA, the CDR3 is TGTGCCATCAGAGCTCAACTAGCGGTGTCCTACGAGCAGTACTTC.

The chain joins TRBV5-5 to TRBJ1-1; no clear D. This CDR3 has 17 amino acids. Germline V gives CDR1 SGHKS, CDR2 YYEKEE (reference sequence). V was cut by 3 bases and J by 4 bases, with 22 bases left in between. The CDR3 sequence is CASSSPSGRKWSTEAFF. The DNA for the CDR3 is TGTGCCAGCAGCTCCCCGTCCGGACGGAAATGGAGCACTGAAGCTTTCTTT.

The chain recombines TRBV5-4 with TRBJ2-7; 11 positions match TRBD2. The CDR3 sequence is 17 residues long. V gave up 4 bases and J gave up 4 bases; unmatched junction bases: 13. Germline values: CDR1 SGHNT, CDR2 YYREEE (reference sequence). Written as DNA, the CDR3 is TGTGCCAGCAGCCCGAAAACCGGGACTAGCGGAGATTACGAGCAGTACTTC. This encodes CASSPKTGTSGDYEQYF.

The chain uses TRBV5-1 and TRBJ2-7; tentatively, D is TRBD1 (6 bases). V was shortened by 0 bases and J by 4 bases, with 14 bases between the two germline ends. The CDR3 contains 15 residues. The germline V gene encodes CDR1 SGHRS and CDR2 YFSETQ. The CDR3 protein is CASSLETGQMYEQYF. CDR3 sequence (DNA): TGCGCCAGCAGCTTGGAAACGGGACAAATGTACGAGCAGTACTTC.

This sequence joins TRBV19 and TRBJ1-1; the D gene is possibly TRBD1 (6 bases). V was trimmed by 11 bases and J by 0 bases, leaving 19 bases between them. The CDR3 extends over 15 amino acids. Germline lookup yields CDR1 LNHDA and CDR2 SQIVND (reference sequence). DNA of the CDR3: TGTGCCGCCGGGGACTCAGGGGCAATGAACACTGAAGCTTTCTTT. Its translation is CAAGDSGAMNTEAFF.

The rearrangement links TRBV19 to TRBJ1-5; no definite D call. V was pared by 4 bases and J by 7 bases, with 14 bases between. CDR1 LNHDA and CDR2 SQIVND come from the germline V gene (reference sequence). The CDR3 is made up of 14 amino acids. CDR3 coding DNA: TGTGCCAGTAGTACCAGACTCCTGGGGCAGCCCCAGCATTTT. Its translation: CASSTRLLGQPQHF.

The V gene is TRBV6-5, the J gene TRBJ1-5; D unresolved. The CDR3 is 14 residues long. CDR1 MNHEY and CDR2 SVGAGI come from the germline V gene. The germline V and J ends were trimmed by 5 bases and 5 bases, with 13 bases remaining between them. The CDR3 DNA sequence: TGTGCCAGCAGTAAACTACCGCCGCATCAGCCCCAGCATTTT. It specifies CASSKLPPHQPQHF.

The chain employs TRBV28 and TRBJ2-1; D not certain. The CDR3 consists of 15 residues. The V and J ends lost 6 bases and 6 bases respectively, with 18 bases between them. CDR1 MDHEN and CDR2 SYDVKM come from the germline V gene. CDR3 residues: CASRPLPRIINEQFF. CDR3 coding DNA: TGTGCCAGCAGGCCTCTGCCGCGGATCATCAATGAGCAGTTCTTC.

The chain recombines TRBV29-1 with TRBJ2-7; D is uncertain. CDR3 size: 12 residues. V was trimmed by 3 bases and J by 4 bases, leaving 10 bases between them. Germline V gene sequence: CDR1 SQVTM, CDR2 ANQGSEA. Here the CDR3 reads CSVEVSLYEQYF. The CDR3, as DNA: TGCAGCGTTGAGGTCAGCCTATACGAGCAGTACTTC.

The V and J genes are TRBV10-1 and TRBJ2-7; 12 bases line up with TRBD2. Trimming took 2 bases from V and 4 from J; bases not matched to a gene: 12. In germline, CDR1 is WNHNN, CDR2 SYGVQD (reference sequence). The CDR3 totals 18 residues. CDR3 sequence reads: CASSEPLAGGLFHYEQYF. The CDR3 DNA sequence: TGCGCCAGCAGTGAGCCGCTAGCGGGAGGGCTTTTTCATTACGAGCAGTACTTC.